These T cell receptor beta chains were read from a single sample in a study of T cells in Graves' hyperthyroidism and ophthalmopathy. TCRdb reanalysed the multiplex PCR reads using MiXCR and keeps one entry per CDR3 protein. The profile shows about 380,000 distinct CDR3 sequences, approximately 15% of them singletons. The sample taken for sequencing was blood. The receptors originated from a woman aged 55-69 years with Graves' hyperthyroidism. Each CDR3 is given with its conserved first and last residue. The order of the fields is D gene, V gene, J gene, clone size, CDR3 protein, CDR3 DNA. D genes are given only for firm matches. Size values are once, few and many counts, or a class for expanded clones, and some rows have none.

D: TRBD2
V: TRBV7-2
J: TRBJ2-3
size: many
CDR3: CASSLMPAGGFTDTQYF
DNA: TGTGCCAGCAGCTTAATGCCGGCGGGGGGCTTCACAGATACGCAGTATTTT

D: TRBD2
V: TRBV28
J: TRBJ2-2
size: many
CDR3: CASSPSGITGELFF
DNA: TGTGCCAGCAGTCCTAGCGGGATCACCGGGGAGCTGTTTTTT

D: -
V: TRBV4-1
J: TRBJ2-3
size: -
CDR3: CASSRGGHGSSTDTQYF
DNA: TGCGCCAGCAGCCGAGGGGGGCACGGCTCTAGCACAGATACGCAGTATTTT

D: TRBD1
V: TRBV19
J: TRBJ1-6
size: once
CDR3: CASSSPGGAYNSPLHF
DNA: TGTGCCAGTAGCTCCCCAGGGGGCGCCTATAATTCACCCCTCCACTTT

D: -
V: TRBV12-3/TRBV12-4
J: TRBJ2-4
size: many
CDR3: CASSLDSAKNIQYF
DNA: TGTGCCAGCAGTTTGGATTCAGCCAAAAACATTCAGTACTTC

D: -
V: TRBV20-1
J: TRBJ1-1
size: many
CDR3: CSAGQGVTEAFF
DNA: TGCAGTGCTGGTCAGGGAGTCACTGAAGCTTTCTTT

D: TRBD1
V: TRBV20-1
J: TRBJ1-5
size: few
CDR3: CSASREGTENQPQHF
DNA: TGCAGTGCTAGCAGGGAGGGGACAGAGAATCAGCCCCAGCATTTT

D: TRBD2
V: TRBV12-3/TRBV12-4
J: TRBJ2-3
size: many
CDR3: CASGRGADTQYF
DNA: TGTGCCAGCGGCCGGGGGGCAGATACGCAGTATTTT

D: -
V: TRBV6-1
J: TRBJ1-5
size: many
CDR3: CASYNPGTGNQPQHF
DNA: TGTGCCAGTTATAATCCCGGGACGGGGAATCAGCCCCAGCATTTT

D: -
V: TRBV18
J: TRBJ1-1
size: many
CDR3: CASSPLRDDTEAFF
DNA: TGTGCCAGCTCACCACTCAGGGATGACACTGAAGCTTTCTTT

D: TRBD1
V: TRBV2
J: TRBJ2-1
size: -
CDR3: CAGRDRGISEQFF
DNA: TGTGCCGGGCGGGACAGGGGTATCAGTGAGCAGTTCTTC

D: -
V: TRBV7-2
J: TRBJ2-2
size: many
CDR3: CASSLRGVNTGELFF
DNA: TGTGCCAGCAGCTTACGCGGGGTTAACACCGGGGAGCTGTTTTTT

D: -
V: TRBV2
J: TRBJ1-5
size: few
CDR3: CASTLSPGTGQPQHF
DNA: TGTGCCAGCACCCTCAGCCCGGGGACTGGTCAGCCCCAGCATTTT

D: -
V: TRBV7-8
J: TRBJ1-1
size: many
CDR3: CASSLVRRNTEAFF
DNA: TGTGCCAGCAGCTTAGTTCGTAGAAACACTGAAGCTTTCTTT

D: -
V: TRBV20-1
J: TRBJ1-2
size: -
CDR3: CSASGKALGGYTF
DNA: TGCAGTGCTAGCGGCAAGGCCCTAGGTGGCTACACCTTC

D: -
V: TRBV20-1
J: TRBJ2-2
size: few
CDR3: CSAKGKFDTGELFF
DNA: TGCAGTGCTAAAGGGAAATTCGACACCGGGGAGCTGTTTTTT

D: TRBD1
V: TRBV20-1
J: TRBJ2-3
size: -
CDR3: CSWTGSTDTQYF
DNA: TGCAGTTGGACAGGTAGCACAGATACGCAGTATTTT

D: -
V: TRBV6-1
J: TRBJ2-6
size: -
CDR3: CASPGEGSGANVLTF
DNA: TGTGCCAGCCCCGGTGAGGGCTCTGGGGCCAACGTCCTGACTTTC

D: -
V: TRBV10-3
J: TRBJ2-3
size: -
CDR3: CAISERGGARDTQYF
DNA: TGTGCCATCAGTGAGAGAGGGGGGGCCCGGGATACGCAGTATTTT

D: TRBD1
V: TRBV10-3
J: TRBJ1-4
size: many
CDR3: CAISESGQPNEKLFF
DNA: TGTGCCATCAGTGAGTCGGGACAGCCTAATGAAAAACTGTTTTTT

D: TRBD1
V: TRBV2
J: TRBJ1-2
size: many
CDR3: CASSEAKNRGPPFYGYTF
DNA: TGTGCCAGCAGTGAAGCGAAGAACAGGGGCCCTCCCTTTTATGGCTACACCTTC

D: TRBD2
V: TRBV7-9
J: TRBJ2-3
size: many
CDR3: CASSYPTSGRTDTQYF
DNA: TGTGCCAGCAGCTACCCCACTAGCGGGAGGACAGATACGCAGTATTTT

D: TRBD1
V: TRBV18
J: TRBJ1-1
size: many
CDR3: CASSPKRQGSTEAFF
DNA: TGTGCCAGCTCACCAAAACGACAGGGTTCCACTGAAGCTTTCTTT

D: -
V: TRBV6-1
J: TRBJ2-3
size: many
CDR3: CASSAPTTSSDTQYF
DNA: TGTGCCAGCAGTGCGCCCACGACTAGTTCAGATACGCAGTATTTT

D: -
V: TRBV28
J: TRBJ2-1
size: -
CDR3: CASSLPDKSGQFF
DNA: TGTGCCAGCAGTTTACCCGACAAATCTGGGCAGTTCTTC

D: -
V: TRBV6-1
J: TRBJ1-5
size: many
CDR3: CASSTKIYSNQPQHF
DNA: TGTGCCAGCAGTACAAAAATTTATAGCAATCAGCCCCAGCATTTT

D: -
V: TRBV19
J: TRBJ2-1
size: few
CDR3: CASSPNGRNREQFF
DNA: TGTGCCAGTAGTCCAAACGGCAGGAATCGGGAGCAGTTCTTC